This TCR beta chain was sequenced in a study of regulatory T cells in long-lasting Graves disease. Study-level findings and limits: Newly diagnosed disease favored TRBV20-1 and TRBJ2-1 over persistent disease. Investigators studied peripheral blood only, not thyroid tissue.

As for time point: newly diagnosed GD, antithyroid drugs for less than 3 months. Scientists built the TCR library using RNA that was extracted from PBMCs. The authors drew 8.5 to 9.5 milliliters of peripheral blood into EDTA tubes. CDR1 and CDR2 (germline): SQVTM, ANQGSEA. The CDR3 is 14 residues long. V gave up 0 bases and J gave up 6 bases, with 14 bases separating them. This clonotype came up a few times. The antigen remains unidentified. Investigators prepared the TCR beta libraries by applying iRepertoire HTBI primers and Arm-PCR of CDR3 regions. Using its own MiXCR run on the multiplex PCR reads, TCRdb lists one record per CDR3 protein. The sample yields about 430,000 distinct CDR3 sequences, 15% seen once. The same sample was also studied in work on T cells in Graves' hyperthyroidism and ophthalmopathy.

Source: peripheral blood mononuclear cells (PBMCs), taken at new diagnosis, from a patient treated with antithyroid drugs. The chain carries TRBV29-1 and TRBJ1-2; D is undetermined. The receptor's source is a woman aged 40-49 years with Graves disease. CDR3 sequence: CSVEDRAGYDGYTF. Here the CDR3 DNA reads TGCAGCGTTGAAGATCGGGCGGGTTACGATGGCTACACCTTC.